The present entry profiles one TCR beta chain with its context. There is no known antigen for this receptor. Per-base quality was not reported, and no clone a single base away is much larger than it. The data derive from a study of blood T cell repertoires in COVID-19 (dated by TCRdb to about 2020). Looking at the study overall: Collaborator samples came from the United States, Italy and Spain and covered acute and convalescent phases of COVID-19. The material from the prospective study consisted of cDNA or gDNA derived from T cells, B-cell-depleted T cells, or PBMCs. The dataset comprised deeply sampled blood TCRbeta repertoires from subjects exposed to, actively infected with, or recovered from COVID-19. The repertoires were released in a freely available public database intended as a resource for research on the immune response to SARS-CoV-2. The samples were drawn from two sources: the first 160 participants of the ongoing ImmuneRACE study, and over 950 subjects contributed by 6 global collaborators. A de-identified subject ID, COVID-19 status, age in years and sex were almost always included in the sample metadata. Where available, HLA class I and class II types were obtained from metadata supplied by the sample provider rather than from assay-based typing. Study-wide conclusions, independent of this receptor: The quantity of clinical and demographic metadata differed by source and by participant and was supplied without curation.

TCRbeta CDR3 regions were amplified from genomic DNA by means of the immunoSEQ Assay, a bias-controlled multiplex PCR. The study's own analysis went as follows. The number of nucleated cells in each sample was estimated by amplification of reference gene primers within the assay. To quantify the absolute abundance of each unique TCRbeta CDR3 rearrangement, sequence reads were collapsed and filtered. For each sample, productive Simpson clonality was calculated by taking the square root of Simpson's diversity index across productive rearrangements. TCRdb stores this immuneACCESS table with in-frame sequences only. Part of the clones is absent; in the studies checked, under half of the shortfall reflects unresolved V genes, and no reason is known for the rest. The D gene and trimming were derived from the DNA, and the V and J assignments and clone size from that table. This sample comprises hundreds of thousands of clones, around 84% of them detected only once. 1% to 1.5% of the sample is held by the ten biggest clonotypes.

Collaborating institutions collected whole blood in K2EDTA tubes following their own protocols. For TCRbeta analysis, collaborators shipped samples in one of three forms: frozen whole blood, isolated PBMCs, or DNA extracted from either of those sample types. From its cysteine to its phenylalanine, the CDR3 spans 14 amino acids. CDR3 DNA only is kept here, 42 bases in frame from base 1. V loses 4 bases of germline sequence and J loses 2 bases, and the interval between the two ends is 10 bases. For CDR1 and CDR2, the germline V gene lists MNHEY and SVGAGI. Source material: peripheral blood. The clonotype was recovered from a man in his sixties or seventies with acute or convalescent COVID-19. Recombination connected TRBV6-5 to TRBJ2-3; TRBD2 could be the D gene, as 6 bases match. The sequenced DNA: TGTGCCAGCAGTTTTGAGGGACTCACAGATACGCAGTATTTT. The encoded protein is CASSFEGLTDTQYF.